The sequence of this T cell receptor beta chain was determined in a study of control samples from healthy donors and cancer patients. Libraries were prepared by immunoSEQ multiplex PCR; TCRdb keeps only in-frame clonotypes and omits some of them. The sample holds 120,000 or so clones, roughly 91% seen once. This CDR3 region has 14 residues. V was clipped by 4 bases and J by 4 bases; unmatched bases: 5. Germline V gene sequence: CDR1 LNHDA, CDR2 SQIVND (reference sequence). The sequenced sample was PBMCs. J is TRBJ1-1 and V is TRBV19; 8 nucleotides align to TRBD1. The origin of this receptor is a man in his fifties with head and neck cancer. The CDR3 nucleotides read TGTGCCAGTAGTAAACGACAGGGGTCCACTGAAGCTTTCTTT. Translation: CASSKRQGSTEAFF.